The clone carrying this T cell receptor (beta chain) was seen many times. This sample is part of a study of identical twins. Each CDR3 protein is one row after TCRdb ran MiXCR on the 5' RACE reads. The table has approximately 140,000 distinct CDR3 sequences, 3% to 4.5% seen once. V gave up 0 bases and J gave up 4 bases, with 12 bases separating them. The CDR3 has 15 amino acids. Germline V lookup: CDR1 SGHTA, CDR2 FQGNSA. The chain has TRBV7-2 and TRBJ2-5; D may match TRBD1 or TRBD2 (5 bases each). This clonotype originated in a man between 18 and 29 years old in good health. The sample taken for sequencing was memory T cells sorted from blood. CDR3 residues: CASSLAGWGRETQYF. CDR3 DNA sequence: TGTGCCAGCAGCTTAGCGGGATGGGGGAGAGAGACCCAGTACTTC.